The entry that follows covers one T cell receptor (beta chain) sequence. Profiled with immunoSEQ multiplex PCR; TCRdb holds only in-frame clones, not every one. The sample has a few thousand clones; 86% are singletons. As to time point: newly diagnosed, previously untreated cHL patient sample. Magnetic negative selection, applied to thawed PBMCs, was used to isolate the CD8+ T cells. The germline CDR1 and CDR2 sequences are LNHDA and SQIVND (reference sequence). The CDR3 is 14 amino acids. Trimming cost V 5 bases and J 4 bases; bases outside gene matches: 7. The record originates from a study of PD-1 blockade in classical Hodgkin lymphoma.

Source material: CD8+ T cells from blood. The clonotype comes from a human donor with classical Hodgkin lymphoma. V and J are TRBV19 and TRBJ2-7; 8 nucleotides match TRBD1. CDR3 amino acids: CASSLRTGRYEQYF. Here the CDR3 DNA reads TGTGCCAGTAGTCTCCGGACAGGGCGGTACGAGCAGTACTTC.